This is a list of T cell receptor beta chains from one sample in a study of a mutant IDH1 vaccine in newly diagnosed glioma. Sequencing was performed with immunoSEQ multiplex PCR; in TCRdb, only in-frame clones are kept and a portion is missing. The sample yields about 51,000 clones, over 65% seen once. The material sequenced was PBMCs, taken from a glioma patient treated with radiotherapy, temozolomide or both. These receptors were obtained from a woman in her forties with glioma. The CDR3 runs from the conserved cysteine through the conserved F or W. The D gene is left open where the match is weak. Expanded clones get a size class; other rows say once, few or many, or leave the size out.

j_call v_call cdr3_length d_call clone_size cdr3_aa cdr3_nt
TRBJ1-2 TRBV30 13 . . CAWSRVRAGGYTF TGTGCCTGGAGTCGGGTCAGGGCAGGTGGCTACACCTTC
TRBJ1-1 TRBV7-9 13 TRBD1 once CASSLATGSEAFF TGTGCCAGCAGCTTAGCGACAGGGTCAGAAGCTTTCTTT
TRBJ1-6 TRBV5-8 15 . . CASSLLGSRDSPLHF TGTGCCAGCAGCCTGCTTGGCAGTAGGGATTCACCCCTCCACTTT
TRBJ2-5 TRBV18 14 TRBD1 . CASSPNRGKETQYF TGTGCCAGCTCACCAAACAGGGGAAAAGAGACCCAGTACTTC
TRBJ1-1 TRBV27 13 . . CASSLEQFAEAFF TGTGCCAGCAGTTTAGAGCAGTTCGCTGAAGCTTTCTTT
TRBJ2-7 TRBV5-5 17 TRBD2 . CASSLRLAGVLSYEQYF TGTGCCAGCAGCTTGAGGCTAGCGGGCGTCCTCTCCTACGAGCAGTACTTC
TRBJ1-2 TRBV30 11 . . CAWSSMVGYTF TGTGCCTGGAGTTCGATGGTTGGCTACACCTTC
TRBJ2-3 TRBV9 16 TRBD2 . CASSPIAGGGADTQYF TGTGCCAGCAGCCCCATAGCGGGGGGAGGGGCAGATACGCAGTATTTT
TRBJ1-3 TRBV6-6 15 . once CASWSSGGTGNTIYF TGTGCCAGCTGGTCCTCCGGAGGGACTGGAAACACCATATATTTT
TRBJ1-4 TRBV19 15 . . CASSAGTGFNEKLFF TGTGCCAGTAGTGCCGGGACGGGATTTAATGAAAAACTGTTTTTT
TRBJ2-3 TRBV9 15 . . CASSVVPEVTDTQYF TGTGCCAGCAGCGTAGTGCCGGAAGTCACAGATACGCAGTATTTT
TRBJ2-1 TRBV30 11 . . CAWTARNEQFF TGTGCCTGGACAGCCCGGAATGAGCAGTTCTTC